The 13 T cell receptor beta chains presented below share a single source sample, sequenced in a study of blood T cells in healthy people across ages. Next came a second PCR, run for about 7 to 12 cycles, which used a sample-barcoded 5' primer along with a J-beta primer mix. TCRdb re-derived calls from the 5' RACE reads in MiXCR, one entry per CDR3 protein. The sample consists of about 290,000 distinct CDR3 sequences, 25% to 30% of them appearing once. The specimen was blood. Receptors were obtained from a woman in her 70s in good health.

The rearrangement uses TRBV5-1 and TRBJ2-5; no clear D. The CDR3 is made up of 12 amino acids. The V end was cut by 4 bases, the J end by 3 bases, with 7 bases between. Germline V lookup: CDR1 SGHRS, CDR2 YFSETQ. This CDR3 reads CASSTREETQYF. The CDR3 region has the DNA TGCGCCAGCAGCACCAGAGAAGAGACCCAGTACTTC.

V usage is TRBV20-1 and J usage is TRBJ2-3, with TRBD1 matching 9 bases. Germline lookup yields CDR1 DFQATT and CDR2 SNEGSKA (reference sequence). With 7 bases clipped from V and 0 bases from J, the junction kept 8 bases outside the gene matches. The CDR3 has 15 amino acids. In DNA form, the CDR3 reads TGCAGTGTACATTACGGGACAGGGAGCACAGATACGCAGTATTTT. Translated, it gives CSVHYGTGSTDTQYF.

The chain couples TRBV18 to TRBJ2-7, with 8 bases fitting TRBD2. The end of the DNA is better explained by TRBJ2-1, so the J call may be wrong. Germline V gene sequence: CDR1 KGHSH, CDR2 LQKENI. The CDR3 loop spans 15 amino acids. The CDR3 is CASSPSGRGYNEQFF. CDR3 DNA sequence: TGTGCCAGCTCCCCGAGCGGGAGAGGCTACAATGAGCAGTTCTTC.

The CDR3 reads CASSRRTGEDGYTF. The CDR3 bases are TGTGCCAGCTCACGTCGGACAGGGGAGGATGGCTACACCTTC. The V call is TRBV18, the J call TRBJ1-2; 9 positions match TRBD1. V trimming: 4 bases; J trimming: 6 bases; junction bases outside the gene matches: 6. This CDR3 is built from 14 residues. Per the germline V gene, CDR1 is KGHSH and CDR2 is LQKENI.

This clonotype was recorded many times. The gene calls are TRBV20-1 and TRBJ2-1; 12 nucleotides match TRBD2. The CDR3 is 16 residues long. Looked up from germline, CDR1 is DFQATT and CDR2 is SNEGSKA (reference sequence). The junction had 10 bases not matched to a gene; V was cut back by 6 bases and J by 4 bases. As DNA, the CDR3 is TGCAGTGCGACGGATCTAGCGGGAGGGCTATACAATGAGCAGTTCTTC. Translated: CSATDLAGGLYNEQFF.

This chain's CDR3 is CASSLEPRGAFNSQYF. Here the CDR3 DNA reads TGTGCCAGCAGCTTAGAACCTAGGGGGGCCTTTAATTCCCAGTACTTC. J is TRBJ2-5 and V is TRBV7-8; the D call may be TRBD1 or TRBD2 (6 bases each). The CDR3 is 16 amino acids. V was pared by 1 base and J by 9 bases, with 21 bases between. CDR1 is SGHVS, CDR2 FQNEAQ, per germline.

This clonotype was counted at least ten times. The chain employs TRBV7-6 and TRBJ2-5; D gene uncertain. Germline assignment: CDR1 SGHVS and CDR2 FNYEAQ. With 5 bases removed from V and 5 bases from J, the gap between germline ends came to 9 bases. This CDR3 is built from 12 residues. The CDR3: CASSHGLETQYF. The CDR3 DNA reads TGTGCCAGCAGCCACGGGTTGGAGACCCAGTACTTC.

This clonotype has only a few counts. The chain recombines TRBV20-1 with TRBJ2-1, with TRBD2 matching over 7 bases. V trimming: 3 bases; J trimming: 4 bases; junction bases outside the gene matches: 12. CDR1 DFQATT and CDR2 SNEGSKA come from the germline V gene (reference sequence). This CDR3 has 16 amino acids. The CDR3 nucleotides are TGCAGTGCTAGCGACCCACTAACGGGAGGATACAATGAGCAGTTCTTC. Translating it yields CSASDPLTGGYNEQFF.

The rearrangement links TRBV11-2 to TRBJ2-5, with D unclear. The CDR3 spans 13 residues. Germline values: CDR1 SGHAT, CDR2 FQNNGV. Trimming left V 5 bases short and J 4 bases short, with 11 bases between. In nucleotides, the CDR3 is TGTGCCAGCAGCCAAGGGCCTATAGAGACCCAGTACTTC. This sequence encodes CASSQGPIETQYF.

This clonotype was recorded a few times. V usage is TRBV12-3 or TRBV12-4 and J usage is TRBJ2-5; no clear D gene. The germline V and J ends were trimmed by 6 bases and 3 bases, with 11 bases remaining between them. This CDR3 has 13 residues. The CDR3 sequence is CASSRRPEETQYF. The CDR3 DNA sequence: TGTGCCAGCAGCCGAAGGCCCGAAGAGACCCAGTACTTC.

This clonotype was seen only a few times. This chain uses TRBV5-1 with TRBJ1-6; possible D gene TRBD1, 5 bases. Germline V lookup: CDR1 SGHRS, CDR2 YFSETQ. The CDR3 contains 12 residues. V lost 3 bases to trimming and J lost 12 bases, with 10 bases between them. For the CDR3, the DNA is TGCGCCAGCAGCTCGACAGACCAACCCCTCCACTTT. It is translated as CASSSTDQPLHF.

The chain couples TRBV12-3 or TRBV12-4 to TRBJ2-2; 7 bases match TRBD1. V was pared by 5 bases and J by 3 bases, with 6 bases of the junction left unmatched. The CDR3 consists of 15 residues. The CDR3 nucleotides read TGTGCCAGCAGTAGACGGACAGGCGACACCGGGGAGCTGTTTTTT. It is translated as CASSRRTGDTGELFF.

The J gene is TRBJ2-5, the V gene TRBV7-8; either TRBD1 or TRBD2 may supply D (5 bases each). Trimming removed 1 base from V and 1 base from J, with 19 bases in between. In germline, CDR1 is SGHVS, CDR2 FQNEAQ. This CDR3 is 18 amino acids long. The CDR3 is CASSLGGVGAGSQETQYF. The CDR3 nucleotides are TGTGCCAGCAGCTTAGGTGGAGTTGGGGCGGGTTCCCAAGAGACCCAGTACTTC. The full variable domain, rest sourced from reference TRBV7-8 and TRBJ2-5, is GAGVSQSPRYKVAKRGQDVALRCDPISGHVSLFWYQQALGQGPEFLTYFQNEAQLDKSGLPSDRFFAERPEGSVSTLKIQRTQQEDSAVYLCASSLGGVGAGSQETQYFGPGTRLLVL.